The following is a T cell receptor (beta chain) sequence with its context. The target antigen is unknown. Sampled blood was obtained at baseline, cycle 4 day 1, and cycle 7 day 1. These data belong to a study of OX40 agonist ivuxolimab in advanced cancers. Whole-study results and caveats: Normalized expansion of T-cell clones was also low for some nonresponders. At 0.1 to 3.0 mg/kg, CD4+ and CD8+ blood T cells expanded clonally by week 6.

The data were produced by immunoSEQ multiplex PCR, yet TCRdb's version contains in-frame clones alone and is incomplete. Among around 79,000 clones, about nine tenths were seen once, and the ten largest hold approximately 0.8%. The CDR3 spans 17 residues. CDR1 is SGHNT, CDR2 YYREEE, per germline (reference sequence). The ends were cut back, 4 bases at V and 8 bases at J, with 27 bases in the middle. Sample: CD4+ or CD8+ T cells sorted from blood, taken in a trial of the OX40 agonist ivuxolimab. The rearrangement uses TRBV5-4 and TRBJ1-2; D is ambiguous. This TCR was recovered from an adult with an advanced solid tumor such as melanoma, head and neck, liver or kidney cancer. CDR3 sequence reads: CASSQDPAGGSEGGYTF. In nucleotides, the CDR3 is TGTGCCAGCAGCCAAGATCCGGCGGGAGGGTCGGAAGGGGGCTACACCTTC.